Below, 21 T cell receptor beta chains from the same sample are listed, as sequenced in a study of graft-versus-host responses after intestinal transplantation. The repertoire was sequenced with immunoSEQ multiplex PCR; TCRdb's copy has only in-frame clones and lacks some. The sample has 80,000 or so clones, 92% seen once. Sequenced material: PBMCs, taken 98 days after intestinal transplantation. Every receptor here comes from a human patient who received an intestinal transplant, so some T cells may come from the graft donor.

The J gene is TRBJ1-3, the V gene TRBV25-1; possible D gene TRBD1, 6 bases. This CDR3 has 16 residues. Germline CDR1 is MGHDK and CDR2 is SYGVNS. The germline V and J ends were trimmed by 3 bases and 4 bases, with 16 bases remaining between them. CDR3 residues: CASSDGGAWGGNTIYF. The DNA for the CDR3 is TGTGCCAGCAGTGATGGGGGCGCATGGGGCGGAAACACCATATATTTT.

This chain connects TRBV11-2 to TRBJ2-1, with D perhaps TRBD1 (6 bases). Looked up from germline, CDR1 is SGHAT and CDR2 is FQNNGV. Trimming left V 1 base short and J 2 bases short, with 9 bases between. The CDR3 covers 15 residues. The CDR3 region has the DNA TGTGCCAGCAGCTTAGGGACAGCCACCTACAATGAGCAGTTCTTC. As protein: CASSLGTATYNEQFF.

The V gene is TRBV28, the J gene TRBJ2-7, with 8 bases identical to TRBD2. V lost 6 bases, J lost 3 bases, and 10 bases stayed unmatched. This CDR3 region has 15 residues. Germline CDR1 is MDHEN and CDR2 is SYDVKM. The CDR3 DNA reads TGTGCCAGCAGCACTTCCGGGACTAGGGTCTACGAGCAGTACTTC. Its translation is CASSTSGTRVYEQYF.

The CDR3 bases are TGTGCCAGCAGGGCACAGGAGGAAAAACTGTTTTTT. Its translation: CASRAQEEKLFF. V usage is TRBV2 and J usage is TRBJ1-4; TRBD1 is a possible D gene (5 bases). The CDR3 covers 12 residues. In germline, CDR1 is SNHLY, CDR2 FYNNEI. Trimming shortened V by 6 bases and J by 8 bases, and 10 bases separated the two germline ends.

The V gene is TRBV5-4, the J gene TRBJ1-2, with TRBD1 as a possible D gene (6 bases). V lost 7 bases to trimming and J lost 3 bases, with 22 bases between them. Germline V gene lookup returns CDR1 SGHNT and CDR2 YYREEE (reference sequence). The CDR3 is 16 residues long. The DNA for the CDR3 is TGTGCCAGCGGTCAAGGGACACCAAGGGGTTACTATGGCTACACCTTC. Protein sequence: CASGQGTPRGYYGYTF.

The genes are TRBV6-1 and TRBJ1-1; no reliable D call. CDR3 length equals 14 residues. Looked up from germline, CDR1 is MNHNS and CDR2 is SASEGT. Trimming took 0 bases from V and 3 from J, leaving 8 bases between them. The DNA of the CDR3 is TGTGCCAGCAGTGAAGCCGGGCCGTACACTGAAGCTTTCTTT. Translating gives CASSEAGPYTEAFF.

The sample holds one count of this clone. The chain carries TRBV4-1 and TRBJ1-1; D call uncertain. Trimming left V 4 bases short and J 7 bases short, with 10 bases between. Germline lookup yields CDR1 MGHRA and CDR2 YSYEKL. CDR3 length: 12 residues. The CDR3 here is CASSRYGHEAFF. The CDR3 DNA follows: TGCGCCAGCAGCCGATACGGGCATGAAGCTTTCTTT.

A word on this clone: The sample contains more than one DNA sequence encoding this CDR3. V is TRBV7-6 and J is TRBJ2-2, with unresolved D. Germline-derived CDR1 and CDR2 are SGHVS and FNYEAQ. CDR3 length: 15 residues. The germline V and J ends were trimmed by 4 bases and 2 bases, with 11 bases remaining between them. CDR3 protein: CASSSPDGNTGELFF. The CDR3 nucleotides are TGTGCCAGCAGCTCCCCGGACGGTAACACCGGGGAGCTGTTTTTT.

This sequence joins TRBV6-4 and TRBJ1-1, with 7 bases fitting TRBD1. After removal of 7 bases from V and 1 base from J, the junction contained 9 bases not matched to a gene. This CDR3 spans 15 amino acids. Germline loops: CDR1 MRHNA, CDR2 SNTAGT. The CDR3 loop reads CASTSVAGGNTEAFF. The CDR3 coding sequence is TGTGCCAGCACCTCGGTTGCAGGGGGGAACACTGAAGCTTTCTTT.

This chain links TRBV30 with TRBJ2-7; D might be TRBD1 (5 bases). From germline, CDR1 is GTSNPN and CDR2 SVGIG (reference sequence). This CDR3 has 12 amino acids. This CDR3 is CASLKGLGEQYF. CDR3 coding DNA: TGTGCTTCGCTAAAGGGGCTTGGTGAGCAGTACTTC.

J is TRBJ1-4 and V is TRBV7-9, with D possibly being TRBD1 (5 bases). This CDR3 region has 16 residues. In germline, CDR1 is SEHNR, CDR2 FQNEAQ (reference sequence). Deletions cut 2 bases from V and 6 bases from J, with 16 bases between. This CDR3 reads CASSLKMVRVDEKLFF. Written as DNA, the CDR3 is TGTGCCAGCAGCTTAAAAATGGTCAGGGTAGATGAAAAACTGTTTTTT.

This rearrangement joins TRBV5-6 to TRBJ1-1, with TRBD1 matching over 9 bases. With V trimmed by 4 bases and J by 5 bases, 6 bases remained unmatched. Germline V gives CDR1 SGHDT, CDR2 YYEEEE. The CDR3 contains 14 residues. The CDR3 DNA sequence: TGTGCCAGCAGCACAGGGGGCGATCGGACTGAAGCTTTCTTT. Protein: CASSTGGDRTEAFF.

The J gene is TRBJ2-2, the V gene TRBV2, with D perhaps matching TRBD1 (5 bases). Germline CDR1 and CDR2: SNHLY and FYNNEI. V was shortened by 1 base and J by 5 bases, with 11 bases between the two germline ends. The CDR3 is 15 amino acids. CDR3 region: CASSEEAGRTGELFF. The CDR3 nucleotides read TGTGCCAGCAGTGAAGAGGCAGGGCGGACCGGGGAGCTGTTTTTT.

Only a few counts were recorded for this clone. V and J are TRBV6-5 and TRBJ1-3; D perhaps matches TRBD1 (5 bases). Trimming left V 4 bases short and J 0 bases short, with 7 bases between. The CDR3 is 14 residues long. CDR1 and CDR2 from the germline V gene are MNHEY and SVGAGI. CDR3 sequence (DNA): TGTGCCAGCAGTTTGGGGCTCTCTGGAAACACCATATATTTT. It is translated as CASSLGLSGNTIYF.

The rearrangement links TRBV6-1 to TRBJ2-7, with D maybe TRBD1 (6 bases). The CDR3 contains 15 residues. V shed 6 bases and J shed 1 base, with 16 bases lying between them. Germline CDR1 MNHNS, CDR2 SASEGT. The CDR3 reads CASSKDRTASYEQYF. The CDR3 DNA reads TGTGCCAGCAGCAAAGATCGGACAGCGTCCTACGAGCAGTACTTC.

The chain has TRBV4-1 and TRBJ2-3; TRBD2 matches at 7 bases. V was clipped by 4 bases and J by 1 base; unmatched bases: 5. CDR1 is MGHRA and CDR2 is YSYEKL in the germline V gene. CDR3 size: 15 residues. Here the CDR3 reads CASSPRGDRTDTQYF. As DNA, the CDR3 is TGCGCCAGCAGCCCACGGGGGGACCGCACAGATACGCAGTATTTT.

The CDR3 protein is CASSGGRTLGPSGANVLTF. The CDR3 nucleotides read TGTGCCAGTAGCGGGGGTAGAACCCTAGGTCCCTCTGGGGCCAACGTCCTGACTTTC. V and J are TRBV19 and TRBJ2-6; D is perhaps TRBD2 (6 bases). There are 19 residues in the CDR3. Germline CDR1 LNHDA, CDR2 SQIVND (reference sequence). Trimming took 6 bases from V and 0 from J, leaving 21 bases between them.

The genes are TRBV2 and TRBJ2-5, with D perhaps matching TRBD1 or TRBD2 (5 bases each). This CDR3 spans 17 amino acids. The V gene lost 3 bases and the J gene lost 3 bases, with 20 bases spanning the gap. Germline V gene lookup returns CDR1 SNHLY and CDR2 FYNNEI. CDR3 DNA: TGTGCCAGCAGTGATGGTGGGAAGAGGGGAGCGGAAGAGACCCAGTACTTC. Amino acids: CASSDGGKRGAEETQYF.

This sequence joins TRBV5-1 and TRBJ2-1; 11 bases align to TRBD2. The germline V gene has CDR1 SGHRS and CDR2 YFSETQ. J lost 4 bases, V lost 0 bases, and 6 bases had no gene match. The CDR3 covers 17 residues. The CDR3 is CASSLVSGRARYNEQFF. DNA of the CDR3: TGCGCCAGCAGCTTGGTTAGCGGGAGGGCCCGGTACAATGAGCAGTTCTTC.

This chain uses TRBV7-3 with TRBJ2-3; no definite D call. Looked up from germline, CDR1 is SGHTA and CDR2 is FQGTGA. The V end was cut by 3 bases, the J end by 5 bases, with 9 bases between. The CDR3 totals 13 residues. For the CDR3, the DNA is TGTGCCAGCAGCTTTTCTGTCCAAGATACGCAGTATTTT. It codes for CASSFSVQDTQYF.

The V gene is TRBV19, the J gene TRBJ2-5; 13 bases are shared with TRBD2. Trimming removed 4 bases from V and 2 bases from J; junction bases left unmatched: 7. The CDR3 extends over 17 amino acids. Per germline, CDR1 LNHDA and CDR2 SQIVND (reference sequence). The CDR3: CASSTWTSGGPQETQYF. CDR3 bases: TGTGCCAGTAGTACCTGGACTAGCGGGGGCCCACAAGAGACCCAGTACTTC.